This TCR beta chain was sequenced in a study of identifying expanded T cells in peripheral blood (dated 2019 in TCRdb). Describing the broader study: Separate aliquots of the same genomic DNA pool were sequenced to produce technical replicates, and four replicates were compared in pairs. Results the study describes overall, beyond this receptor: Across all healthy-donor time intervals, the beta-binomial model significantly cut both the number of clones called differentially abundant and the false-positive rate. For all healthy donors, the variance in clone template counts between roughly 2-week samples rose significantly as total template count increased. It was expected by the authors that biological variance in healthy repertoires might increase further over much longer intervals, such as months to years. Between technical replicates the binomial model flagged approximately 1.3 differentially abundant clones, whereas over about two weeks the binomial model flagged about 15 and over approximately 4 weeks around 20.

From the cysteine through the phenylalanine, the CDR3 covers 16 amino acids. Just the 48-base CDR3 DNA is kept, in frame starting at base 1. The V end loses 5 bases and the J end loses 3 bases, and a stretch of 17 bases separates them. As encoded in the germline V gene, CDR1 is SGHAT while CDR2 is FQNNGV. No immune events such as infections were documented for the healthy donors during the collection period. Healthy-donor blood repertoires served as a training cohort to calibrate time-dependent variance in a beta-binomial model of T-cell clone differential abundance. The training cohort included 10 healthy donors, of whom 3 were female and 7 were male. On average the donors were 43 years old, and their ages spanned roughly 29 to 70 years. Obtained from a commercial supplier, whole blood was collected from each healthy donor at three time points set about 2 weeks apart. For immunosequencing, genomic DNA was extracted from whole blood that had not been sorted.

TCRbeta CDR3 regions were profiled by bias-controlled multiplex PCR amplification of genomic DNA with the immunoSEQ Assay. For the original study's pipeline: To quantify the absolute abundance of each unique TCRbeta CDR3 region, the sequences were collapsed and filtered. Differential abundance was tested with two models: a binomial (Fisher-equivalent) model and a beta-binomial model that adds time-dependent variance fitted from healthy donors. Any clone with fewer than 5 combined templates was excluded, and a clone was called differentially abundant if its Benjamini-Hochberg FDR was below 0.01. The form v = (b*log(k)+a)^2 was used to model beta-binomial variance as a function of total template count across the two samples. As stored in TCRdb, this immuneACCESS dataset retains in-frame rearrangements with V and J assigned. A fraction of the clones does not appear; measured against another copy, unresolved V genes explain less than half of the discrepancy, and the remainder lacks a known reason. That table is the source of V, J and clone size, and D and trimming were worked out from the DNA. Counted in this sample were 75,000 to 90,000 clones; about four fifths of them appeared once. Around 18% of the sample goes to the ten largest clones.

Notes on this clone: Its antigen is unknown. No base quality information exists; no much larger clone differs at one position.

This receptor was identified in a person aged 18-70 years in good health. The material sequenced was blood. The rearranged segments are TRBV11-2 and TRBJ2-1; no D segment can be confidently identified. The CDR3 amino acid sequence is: CASSPQNLMGYNEQFF. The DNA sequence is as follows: TGTGCCAGCAGCCCTCAGAATCTCATGGGCTACAATGAGCAGTTCTTC.